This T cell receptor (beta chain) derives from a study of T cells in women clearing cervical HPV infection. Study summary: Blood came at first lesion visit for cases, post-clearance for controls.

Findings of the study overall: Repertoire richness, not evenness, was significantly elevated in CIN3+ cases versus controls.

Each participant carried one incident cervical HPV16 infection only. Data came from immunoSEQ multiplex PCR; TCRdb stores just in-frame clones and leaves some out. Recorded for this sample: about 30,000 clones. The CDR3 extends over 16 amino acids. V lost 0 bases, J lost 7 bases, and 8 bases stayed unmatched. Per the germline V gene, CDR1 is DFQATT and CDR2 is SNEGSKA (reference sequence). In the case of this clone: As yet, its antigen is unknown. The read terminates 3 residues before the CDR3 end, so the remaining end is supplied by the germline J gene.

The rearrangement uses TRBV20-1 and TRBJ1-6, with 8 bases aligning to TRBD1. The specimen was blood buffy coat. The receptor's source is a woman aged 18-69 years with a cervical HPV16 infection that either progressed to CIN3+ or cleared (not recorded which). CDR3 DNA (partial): TGCAGTGCTAGAGATCAAGGACAGGGCGGAAATTCACCC. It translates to CSARDQGQGGNSP. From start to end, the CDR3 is CSARDQGQGGNSPLHF.